The entry below describes one T cell receptor (beta chain). As yet, its antigen is unknown. The source of the sample is a study of cytomegalovirus exposure and HLA in healthy donors. The overall study: Earlier, almost 120 million unique TCR beta sequences were recovered from around 190 million T cells by an analysis.

PCR involved 60 Vbeta and 13 Jbeta primers. Sequencing used immunoSEQ multiplex PCR; TCRdb keeps in-frame clones, though not all of them. The sample lists around 58,000 clones, 60% to 85% seen once, with 4% to 5.5% in the top ten. Whole-study findings and limits: Analyses of presence and absence presupposed an approximately uniform sequencing depth across donors.

This TCR was recovered from a male donor in good health and CMV-seropositive. Sequenced: PBMCs.

The CDR3 DNA reads TGTGCCAGCAGCGCTTTAGTTCATGGAGATACGCAGTATTTT. Protein sequence: CASSALVHGDTQYF. The chain combines TRBV9 with TRBJ2-3; the D is unclear. There are 14 residues in the CDR3. Germline CDR1 SGDLS, CDR2 YYNGEE. V lost 3 bases, J lost 5 bases, and 13 bases lay in between.